A selection of T cell receptor beta chains follows, all from one sample in a study of blood T cell repertoires in COVID-19. Data came from immunoSEQ multiplex PCR; TCRdb stores just in-frame clones and leaves some out. This sample has roughly 240,000 clones, with roughly 88% found just once. The sample comprised peripheral blood. All receptors come from a woman of 80 years or more with COVID-19, enrolled during active disease. Both conserved end residues are part of each CDR3. Fields, in order: V gene, D gene, J gene, clone size, CDR3 DNA, CDR3 protein. D genes are given only for firm matches. Not every row has a clone size; where given, it reads once, few, many or a size class.

V gene: TRBV18; D gene: .; J gene: TRBJ1-5; clone size: .; CDR3 DNA: TGTGCCAGCTCCCAGGGAGGGGATCAGCCCCAGCATTTT; CDR3 protein: CASSQGGDQPQHF
V gene: TRBV3-1/TRBV3-2; D gene: .; J gene: TRBJ1-1; clone size: .; CDR3 DNA: TGTGCCAGCAGCCAATCACAGAGTGAAGCTTTCTTT; CDR3 protein: CASSQSQSEAFF
V gene: TRBV2; D gene: .; J gene: TRBJ1-1; clone size: .; CDR3 DNA: TGTGCCAGCAGTTACCCACAGGGTGGCAACACTGAAGCTTTCTTT; CDR3 protein: CASSYPQGGNTEAFF
V gene: TRBV18; D gene: .; J gene: TRBJ1-1; clone size: .; CDR3 DNA: TGTGCCAGCTCACCACAAGGAGGCACTGAAGCTTTCTTT; CDR3 protein: CASSPQGGTEAFF
V gene: TRBV7-3; D gene: .; J gene: TRBJ2-3; clone size: .; CDR3 DNA: TGTGCCAGCAGCTTAACGGGGTTGGCAGGGAACACAGATACGCAGTATTTT; CDR3 protein: CASSLTGLAGNTDTQYF
V gene: TRBV6-5; D gene: TRBD1; J gene: TRBJ1-6; clone size: .; CDR3 DNA: TGTGCCAGCAGTTTATACCAGGGGGATGATTCACCCCTCCACTTT; CDR3 protein: CASSLYQGDDSPLHF
V gene: TRBV7-3; D gene: TRBD1; J gene: TRBJ2-3; clone size: .; CDR3 DNA: TGTGCCAGCAGCCCGACAGGGGGCTCCATAGATACGCAGTATTTT; CDR3 protein: CASSPTGGSIDTQYF
V gene: TRBV30; D gene: .; J gene: TRBJ1-1; clone size: few; CDR3 DNA: TGTGCCCGCCTGAATGTGGGGGGTGAAGCTTTCTTT; CDR3 protein: CARLNVGGEAFF
V gene: TRBV28; D gene: TRBD2; J gene: TRBJ2-3; clone size: .; CDR3 DNA: TGTGCCAGCAGTTTATTAGGGCTAGCGGGGTTCCTCTCTAGCACAGATACGCAGTATTTT; CDR3 protein: CASSLLGLAGFLSSTDTQYF
V gene: TRBV6-4; D gene: TRBD1; J gene: TRBJ2-2; clone size: .; CDR3 DNA: TGTGCCAGCAGCCGGACAGGGGGTAACACCGGGGAGCTGTTTTTT; CDR3 protein: CASSRTGGNTGELFF
V gene: TRBV28; D gene: .; J gene: TRBJ1-2; clone size: .; CDR3 DNA: TGTGCCAGCAGTTTCAGTGGGGGCTCGGGCTATGGCTACACCTTC; CDR3 protein: CASSFSGGSGYGYTF
V gene: TRBV9; D gene: .; J gene: TRBJ1-5; clone size: .; CDR3 DNA: TGTGCCAGCAGCGTAGACAGCTACGGCAATCAGCCCCAGCATTTT; CDR3 protein: CASSVDSYGNQPQHF
V gene: TRBV5-1; D gene: TRBD1; J gene: TRBJ2-1; clone size: .; CDR3 DNA: TGCGCCAGCAGCTTGAATGGACAGGGGAGCAATGAGCAGTTCTTC; CDR3 protein: CASSLNGQGSNEQFF
V gene: TRBV20-1; D gene: .; J gene: TRBJ1-1; clone size: .; CDR3 DNA: TGCAGTGCTAGTGCACTGATGAACACTGAAGCTTTCTTT; CDR3 protein: CSASALMNTEAFF